A selection of T cell receptor beta chains follows, all from one sample in a study of blood T cell repertoires in COVID-19. Profiled with immunoSEQ multiplex PCR; TCRdb holds only in-frame clones, not every one. The sample lists 200,000 to 300,000 clones; roughly 82% were seen once. Sequences were obtained from peripheral blood. These receptors were collected from a man between 40 and 49 years old who had recovered from COVID-19. The CDR3 runs from the conserved cysteine through the conserved F or W. D genes are given only for firm matches.

v_gene: TRBV2
d_gene: -
CDR3aa: CASSKTLRVGTQYF

v_gene: TRBV11-2
d_gene: TRBD1
CDR3aa: CASSTTQGANGYTF

v_gene: TRBV2
d_gene: -
CDR3aa: CASNQGGYGYTF

v_gene: TRBV10-3
d_gene: TRBD2
CDR3aa: CAIHGGTSGRARNEQFF

v_gene: TRBV19
d_gene: TRBD1
CDR3aa: CASSSHRGTEAFF

v_gene: TRBV29-1
d_gene: TRBD2
CDR3aa: CSVELDLAGGRTDTQYF

v_gene: TRBV5-6
d_gene: -
CDR3aa: CASSLYRLNTEAFF

v_gene: TRBV10-2
d_gene: -
CDR3aa: CASSETVNYGYTF

v_gene: TRBV6-5
d_gene: -
CDR3aa: CASSYSSRGASEAFF

v_gene: TRBV4-1
d_gene: -
CDR3aa: CASSQGIRSTNYGYTF

v_gene: TRBV3-1/TRBV3-2
d_gene: -
CDR3aa: CASSQEDSGNTIYF

v_gene: TRBV19
d_gene: TRBD2
CDR3aa: CASSRDYLGVGANVLTF

v_gene: TRBV27
d_gene: -
CDR3aa: CASRGLWEHTEAFF

v_gene: TRBV3-1/TRBV3-2
d_gene: TRBD2
CDR3aa: CASSQGLAGNTGELFF

v_gene: TRBV10-3
d_gene: -
CDR3aa: CAISEDPTAPEAFF

v_gene: TRBV6-2/TRBV6-3
d_gene: -
CDR3aa: CASSYSMANRVGTEAFF

v_gene: TRBV9
d_gene: -
CDR3aa: CASSVGLRAGELFF

v_gene: TRBV19
d_gene: -
CDR3aa: CASSMRGQETQYF

v_gene: TRBV6-2/TRBV6-3
d_gene: -
CDR3aa: CASSYLGAQPQHF

v_gene: TRBV7-9
d_gene: -
CDR3aa: CASSLVAGRGSYEQYF

v_gene: TRBV4-3
d_gene: TRBD1
CDR3aa: CASSQDRGQGAQSYGYTF

v_gene: TRBV10-3
d_gene: TRBD1
CDR3aa: CASRQGLTNTEAFF

v_gene: TRBV3-1/TRBV3-2
d_gene: -
CDR3aa: CASSQSAGRIEQFF

v_gene: TRBV6-2/TRBV6-3
d_gene: TRBD2
CDR3aa: CASSYPPLAGLNNEQFF

v_gene: TRBV9
d_gene: -
CDR3aa: CASSRGVSTDTQYF

v_gene: TRBV10-2
d_gene: TRBD2
CDR3aa: CASGRLAFYNEQFF

v_gene: TRBV7-2
d_gene: TRBD2
CDR3aa: CASSVRGLATYEQYF

v_gene: TRBV30
d_gene: -
CDR3aa: CASGQFEKLFF

v_gene: TRBV10-2
d_gene: TRBD2
CDR3aa: CASKREVGGELFF

v_gene: TRBV25-1
d_gene: -
CDR3aa: CASSPFLNTEAFF

v_gene: TRBV27
d_gene: TRBD1
CDR3aa: CASSFTGEHRGYTF

v_gene: TRBV7-7
d_gene: TRBD1
CDR3aa: CASSSRQGQQETQYF

v_gene: TRBV6-4
d_gene: TRBD1
CDR3aa: CASSRGLDTGELFF

v_gene: TRBV10-3
d_gene: TRBD2
CDR3aa: CATNRGDVLNEQFF

v_gene: TRBV7-2
d_gene: -
CDR3aa: CASSWGGAENTEAFF

v_gene: TRBV12-3/TRBV12-4
d_gene: TRBD1
CDR3aa: CASSRQGSPEAFF

v_gene: TRBV16
d_gene: -
CDR3aa: CASSQSRSNTGELFF

v_gene: TRBV12-3/TRBV12-4
d_gene: -
CDR3aa: CASTRTGELFF

v_gene: TRBV6-5
d_gene: TRBD1
CDR3aa: CASSLDRASYNEQFF

v_gene: TRBV10-2
d_gene: TRBD2
CDR3aa: CASRYSGTSGGGEQFF

v_gene: TRBV5-1
d_gene: -
CDR3aa: CASSLGQAGNTEAFF

v_gene: TRBV29-1
d_gene: TRBD1
CDR3aa: CSVPSTGKNEQFF

v_gene: TRBV27
d_gene: TRBD1
CDR3aa: CASSLDRQETQYF

v_gene: TRBV23-1
d_gene: -
CDR3aa: CASSPVRGNTEAFF

v_gene: TRBV5-4
d_gene: TRBD1
CDR3aa: CASSEPGQGDYGYTF